The TCR beta chain under discussion was sequenced for a study of T cell responses to AZD1222 COVID-19 vaccine. Study-wide background: Second doses at about 4 or about 12 weeks were pooled. The study, taken as a whole, reports: There were vaccine-associated CD4 TCRs across spike, dominant at 160-218 and 743-854. Targets within unmutated variant regions were reportedly found for nearly half of spike-specific TCRs.

This clone was found a few times. No antigen is known for it. Only in-frame clones appear in the TCRdb table, and some are missing; sequencing was by immunoSEQ multiplex PCR. The table includes about 120,000 clones, around nine tenths detected once. Germline V gives CDR1 KGHSH, CDR2 LQKENI. Deletions cut 1 base from V and 1 base from J, with 10 bases between. The CDR3 runs to 15 residues. The rearrangement links TRBV18 to TRBJ1-1, with D possibly being TRBD1 (5 bases). The clonotype was recovered from an adult in good health. Here the sequenced sample was peripheral blood, taken on day 0 of AZD1222 vaccination. DNA for the CDR3: TGTGCCAGCTCACCACAAACCGGGGCGAACACTGAAGCTTTCTTT. This translates into CASSPQTGANTEAFF.